Listed below are T cell receptor beta chains from one sample, sequenced in a study of blood T cells in healthy people across ages. TCRdb re-called the 5' RACE reads through MiXCR, storing one row per CDR3 protein. The data contain approximately 780,000 distinct CDR3 sequences, roughly 25% of them singletons. This same sample was also part of a study on T cells of mothers and their children.

Sequenced sample: blood. The receptors shown here come from a boy younger than 18 in good health. CDR3s include the opening cysteine and the closing phenylalanine or tryptophan. D genes are given only for firm matches. Clone size is stated in some rows and not others, as once, few, many or a class when expanded.

>TRBJ2-7|few|TRBD1|TRBV7-6
CASSPDRGILYEQYF
TGTGCCAGCAGTCCGGACAGGGGGATACTCTACGAGCAGTACTTC
>TRBJ2-3|NA|TRBD1|TRBV6-1
CASSSGQPTSTDTQYF
TGTGCCAGCAGCTCGGGACAGCCGACTAGCACAGATACGCAGTATTTT
>TRBJ2-5|NA|TRBD1|TRBV12-3/TRBV12-4
CASSAPDRGVETQYF
TGTGCCAGCAGTGCCCCCGACAGGGGTGTCGAGACCCAGTACTTC
>TRBJ2-5|few|NA|TRBV6-5
CASSSTVETQYF
TGTGCCAGCAGTTCTACGGTTGAGACCCAGTACTTC
>TRBJ2-7|few|NA|TRBV6-2/TRBV6-3
CASTRSVYEQYF
TGTGCCAGCACCCGTTCCGTCTACGAGCAGTACTTC
>TRBJ1-1|few|NA|TRBV27
CASSPLKTGPNTEAFF
TGTGCCAGCAGTCCGTTGAAGACAGGTCCGAACACTGAAGCTTTCTTT
>TRBJ2-5|NA|NA|TRBV30
CAWGWETQYF
TGTGCCTGGGGCTGGGAGACCCAGTACTTC
>TRBJ2-7|NA|TRBD2|TRBV10-1
CASSPSSGGLEQYF
TGCGCCAGCAGCCCTTCTAGCGGGGGGCTCGAGCAGTACTTC
>TRBJ2-3|NA|TRBD2|TRBV20-1
CSARVAGRTDTQYF
TGCAGTGCTAGGGTAGCGGGGAGGACAGATACGCAGTATTTT
>TRBJ2-1|NA|TRBD2|TRBV12-3/TRBV12-4
CASSLISGGLNEQFF
TGTGCCAGCAGTTTAATCAGCGGGGGCCTCAATGAGCAGTTCTTC
>TRBJ1-1|few|TRBD1|TRBV5-5
CASSYGTVMNTEAFF
TGTGCCAGCAGCTATGGGACAGTAATGAACACTGAAGCTTTCTTT
>TRBJ2-2|NA|NA|TRBV5-1
CASSLARVGKSTGELFF
TGCGCCAGCAGCTTGGCCAGGGTGGGGAAGAGCACCGGGGAGCTGTTTTTT
>TRBJ1-2|NA|NA|TRBV12-3/TRBV12-4
CASSDPGEGYGYTF
TGTGCCAGCAGTGACCCAGGGGAGGGATATGGCTACACCTTC
>TRBJ1-5|NA|NA|TRBV10-3
CAISESIIGNQPQHF
TGTGCCATCAGTGAGTCTATCATTGGCAATCAGCCCCAGCATTTT
>TRBJ2-7|few|TRBD1|TRBV18
CASSPQGALSYEQYF
TGTGCCAGCTCACCACAGGGGGCTCTCTCCTACGAGCAGTACTTC
>TRBJ2-7|NA|NA|TRBV7-9
CASSLSYPGKQYF
TGTGCCAGCAGCCTTAGCTACCCAGGAAAGCAGTACTTC
>TRBJ2-7|NA|NA|TRBV5-1
CASSLPGLTYEQYF
TGCGCCAGCAGCTTGCCGGGTTTAACCTACGAGCAGTACTTC
>TRBJ2-5|NA|TRBD1|TRBV7-3
CASSLTWGTEQYF
TGTGCCAGCAGCTTAACTTGGGGGACAGAGCAGTACTTC
>TRBJ1-4|few|NA|TRBV9
CASSVTSLNEKLFF
TGTGCCAGCAGCGTGACGTCACTTAATGAAAAACTGTTTTTT
>TRBJ2-1|NA|NA|TRBV20-1
CSARGALSYNEQFF
TGCAGTGCCAGGGGGGCCCTCTCCTACAATGAGCAGTTCTTC
>TRBJ1-5|NA|NA|TRBV12-3/TRBV12-4
CASSFGKARDQPQHF
TGTGCCAGCAGTTTCGGGAAGGCTCGGGATCAGCCCCAGCATTTT
>TRBJ2-7|few|NA|TRBV5-1
CASSETDSYEQYF
TGCGCCAGCAGCGAAACTGACAGCTACGAGCAGTACTTC
>TRBJ1-2|NA|NA|TRBV6-5
CASQQVFGYGYTF
TGTGCCAGCCAGCAGGTCTTCGGCTATGGCTACACCTTC
>TRBJ1-2|NA|NA|TRBV12-3/TRBV12-4
CASSPTGGGFYGYTF
TGTGCCAGCAGTCCCACGGGGGGAGGCTTTTATGGCTACACCTTC
>TRBJ2-5|few|TRBD2|TRBV29-1
CSVEVAGGIQQETQYF
TGCAGCGTTGAAGTAGCGGGGGGAATACAGCAAGAGACCCAGTACTTC